The next 7 T cell receptor beta chains were all read from a single sample in a study of neoadjuvant anti-PD-1 for oral cavity cancer (dated by TCRdb to about 2021). The library relied on the immunoSEQ multiplex PCR assay. TCRdb's version of the immuneACCESS table is confined to in-frame rearrangements and falls short of the full clone set. An unresolved V gene accounts for under half of the shortfall where checked; the remainder is of unknown origin. For this sample the table gives about 68,000 clones, of which about 88% were detected only once. The top ten clones comprise more than 3% of the sample. According to the study, the label for this sample's time point signals: after neoadjuvant nivolumab, at surgical resection. The specimen was PBMCs, collected after nivolumab (anti-PD-1) treatment. The receptors come from a person aged 40 to 85 with oral cavity squamous cell carcinoma.

J is TRBJ2-7 and V is TRBV27, with TRBD2 as a possible D gene (6 bases). Deletions cut 4 bases from V and 5 bases from J, with 18 bases between. This CDR3 comprises 15 residues. The germline gives CDR1 MNHEY, CDR2 SMNVEV (reference sequence). The chain's CDR3 is CASSWAWLAKDEQYF. CDR3 sequence (DNA): TGTGCCAGCAGTTGGGCATGGCTAGCGAAAGACGAGCAGTACTTC.

The chain combines TRBV29-1 with TRBJ2-7; D is ambiguous. Between the trimmed V and J ends, which lost 4 bases and 0 bases, there was a span of 7 bases. The CDR3 loop spans 12 amino acids. Germline CDR1 reads SQVTM; CDR2 reads ANQGSEA. CDR3 residues: CSVATFSYEQYF. Here the CDR3 DNA reads TGCAGCGTTGCGACTTTCTCCTACGAGCAGTACTTC.

In its sample, this clone was seen once. The rearrangement joins TRBV2 to TRBJ2-3; the match to TRBD2 covers 8 bases. Germline-derived CDR1 and CDR2 are SNHLY and FYNNEI. The CDR3 length is 13 residues. V shed 9 bases, J shed 5 bases, and the junction held 7 bases outside the gene matches. CDR3 in DNA: TGTGCCAGGAAAGCGGGAGTAGAAGATACGCAGTATTTT. Residues: CARKAGVEDTQYF. Together with reference TRBV2 and TRBJ2-3, the CDR3 gives the full variable domain: EPEVTQTPSHQVTQMGQEVILRCVPISNHLYFYWYRQILGQKVEFLVSFYNNEISEKSEIFDDQFSVERPDGSNFTLKIRSTKLEDSAMYFCARKAGVEDTQYFGPGTRLTVL.

This chain joins TRBV30 and TRBJ1-4; a possible D gene is TRBD1 (6 bases). Trimming cost V 3 bases and J 1 base, with 12 bases left between them. This CDR3 contains 15 residues. Looked up from germline, CDR1 is GTSNPN and CDR2 is SVGIG (reference sequence). CDR3 DNA sequence: TGTGCCTGGAGAAGTAAAGGGGGAACTAATGAAAAACTGTTTTTT. Translating gives CAWRSKGGTNEKLFF.

This clone was detected only once. This chain joins TRBV7-8 and TRBJ2-3, with TRBD2 matching 11 bases. The trim removed 1 base at V and 0 bases at J, leaving 0 bases unmatched. Per the germline V gene, CDR1 is SGHVS and CDR2 is FQNEAQ. This CDR3 comprises 16 residues. The CDR3 coding sequence is TGTGCCAGCAGCTTAGTAGCGGGAGGGAGCACAGATACGCAGTATTTT. Its translation: CASSLVAGGSTDTQYF.

V gene TRBV6-1 combines with J gene TRBJ1-5; no firm D call. CDR1 is MNHNS and CDR2 is SASEGT in the germline V gene. The CDR3 length is 12 residues. V was shortened by 8 bases and J by 4 bases, with 9 bases between the two germline ends. CDR3 coding DNA: TGTGCCAGCGGGGTACTAAATCAGCCCCAGCATTTT. Encoded protein: CASGVLNQPQHF.

In this sample, this clone is large. The chain is built from TRBV11-2 and TRBJ1-2; TRBD1 matches at 7 bases. Trimming removed 4 bases from V and 4 bases from J; junction bases left unmatched: 3. Germline V CDR1 and CDR2: SGHAT, FQNNGV. This CDR3 comprises 13 residues. CDR3 sequence: CASSSTGIYGYTF. Here the CDR3 DNA reads TGTGCCAGCAGCTCGACAGGGATCTATGGCTACACCTTC.